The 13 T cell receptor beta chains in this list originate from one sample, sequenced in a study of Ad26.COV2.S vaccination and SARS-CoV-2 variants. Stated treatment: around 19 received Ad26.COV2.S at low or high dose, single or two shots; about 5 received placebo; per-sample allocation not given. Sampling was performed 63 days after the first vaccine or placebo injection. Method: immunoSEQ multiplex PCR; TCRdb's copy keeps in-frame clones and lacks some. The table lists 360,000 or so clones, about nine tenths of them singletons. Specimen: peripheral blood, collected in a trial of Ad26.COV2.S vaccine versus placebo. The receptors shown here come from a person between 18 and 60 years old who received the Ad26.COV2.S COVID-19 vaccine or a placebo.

CDR3 nucleotide sequence: TGTGCCAGTAGTGGCGGGGGGGGTCGGAGGCGTGGAGATACGCAGTATTTT. Its translation: CASSGGGGRRRGDTQYF. This chain connects TRBV19 to TRBJ2-3; 9 nucleotides agree with TRBD2. From germline, CDR1 is LNHDA and CDR2 SQIVND (reference sequence). Unmatched junction bases numbered 14, after V lost 5 bases and J lost 5 bases. The CDR3 sequence is 17 residues long.

CDR3 protein: CASSDPGTGNTEAFF. The CDR3 DNA sequence: TGTGCCAGCAGTGACCCCGGGACAGGCAACACTGAAGCTTTCTTT. This chain joins TRBV25-1 and TRBJ1-1; TRBD1 agrees at 8 bases. V was clipped by 3 bases and J by 2 bases; unmatched bases: 5. This CDR3 spans 15 amino acids. Germline loops: CDR1 MGHDK, CDR2 SYGVNS. The variable domain in full, completed from reference TRBV25-1 and TRBJ1-1, reads EADIYQTPRYLVIGTGKKITLECSQTMGHDKMYWYQQDPGMELHLIHYSYGVNSTEKGDLSSESTVSRIRTEHFPLTLESARPSHTSQYLCASSDPGTGNTEAFFGQGTRLTVV.

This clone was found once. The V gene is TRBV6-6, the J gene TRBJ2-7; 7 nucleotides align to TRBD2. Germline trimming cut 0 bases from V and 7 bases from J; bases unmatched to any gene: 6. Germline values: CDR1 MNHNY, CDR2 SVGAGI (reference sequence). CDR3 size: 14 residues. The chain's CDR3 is CASSYSNWGGEQYF. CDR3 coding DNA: TGTGCCAGCAGTTACTCCAACTGGGGGGGAGAGCAGTACTTC.

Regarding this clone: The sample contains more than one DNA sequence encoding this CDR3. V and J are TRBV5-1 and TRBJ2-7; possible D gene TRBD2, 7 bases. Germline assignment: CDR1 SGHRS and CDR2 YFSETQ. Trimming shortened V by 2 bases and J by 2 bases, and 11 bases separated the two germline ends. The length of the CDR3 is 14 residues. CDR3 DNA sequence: TGCGCCAGCAGCTTTACAGGGACTACCTACGAGCAGTACTTC. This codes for CASSFTGTTYEQYF.

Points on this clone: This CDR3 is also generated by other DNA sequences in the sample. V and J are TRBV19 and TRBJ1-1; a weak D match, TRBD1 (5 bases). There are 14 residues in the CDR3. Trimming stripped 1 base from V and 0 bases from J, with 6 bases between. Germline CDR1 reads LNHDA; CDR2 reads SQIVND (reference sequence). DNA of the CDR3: TGTGCCAGTAGTATAGGACAGATGAACACTGAAGCTTTCTTT. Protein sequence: CASSIGQMNTEAFF.

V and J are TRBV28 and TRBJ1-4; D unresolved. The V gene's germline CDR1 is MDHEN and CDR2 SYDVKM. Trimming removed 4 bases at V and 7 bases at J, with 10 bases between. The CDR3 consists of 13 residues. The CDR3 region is CASSWSGVEKLFF. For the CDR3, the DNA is TGTGCCAGCAGTTGGAGCGGGGTTGAAAAACTGTTTTTT.

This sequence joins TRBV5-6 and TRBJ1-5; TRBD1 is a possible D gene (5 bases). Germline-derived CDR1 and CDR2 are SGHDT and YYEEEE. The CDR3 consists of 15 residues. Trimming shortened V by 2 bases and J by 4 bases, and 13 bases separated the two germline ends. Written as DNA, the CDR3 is TGTGCCAGCAGCTTAGCAGGGTCGGGTAATCAGCCCCAGCATTTT. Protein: CASSLAGSGNQPQHF.

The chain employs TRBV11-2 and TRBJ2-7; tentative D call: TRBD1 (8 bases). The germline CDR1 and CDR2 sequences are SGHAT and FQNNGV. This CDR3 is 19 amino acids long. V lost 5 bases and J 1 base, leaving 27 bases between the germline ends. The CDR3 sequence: CASSPVWTGIRRESYEQYF. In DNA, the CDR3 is TGTGCCAGCAGCCCAGTTTGGACAGGGATCAGGCGGGAGTCCTACGAGCAGTACTTC.

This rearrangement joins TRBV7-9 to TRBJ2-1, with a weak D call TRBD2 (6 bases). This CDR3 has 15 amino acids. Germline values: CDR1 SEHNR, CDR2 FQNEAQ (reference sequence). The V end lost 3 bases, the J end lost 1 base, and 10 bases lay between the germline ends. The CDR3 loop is CASSFRLGSYNEQFF. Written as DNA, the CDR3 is TGTGCCAGCAGCTTCCGACTAGGGTCCTACAATGAGCAGTTCTTC. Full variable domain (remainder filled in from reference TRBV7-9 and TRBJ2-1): DTGVSQNPRHKITKRGQNVTFRCDPISEHNRLYWYRQTLGQGPEFLTYFQNEAQLEKSRLLSDRFSAERPKGSFSTLEIQRTEQGDSAMYLCASSFRLGSYNEQFFGPGTRLTVL.

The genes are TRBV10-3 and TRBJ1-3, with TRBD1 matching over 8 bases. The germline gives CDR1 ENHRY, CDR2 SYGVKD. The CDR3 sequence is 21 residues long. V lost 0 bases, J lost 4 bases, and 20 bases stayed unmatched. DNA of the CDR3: TGTGCCATCAGTGAGTCTTCCCGCAGGGGGCATCAAGGATCAGCAGGAAACACCATATATTTT. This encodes CAISESSRRGHQGSAGNTIYF.

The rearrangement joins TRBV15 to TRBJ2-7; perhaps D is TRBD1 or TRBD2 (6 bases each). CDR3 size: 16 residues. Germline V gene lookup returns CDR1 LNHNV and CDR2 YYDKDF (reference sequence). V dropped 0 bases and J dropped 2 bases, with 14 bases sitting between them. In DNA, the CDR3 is TGTGCCACCAGCAGAGATGCTCCGGGGGCCACCTACGAGCAGTACTTC. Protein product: CATSRDAPGATYEQYF.

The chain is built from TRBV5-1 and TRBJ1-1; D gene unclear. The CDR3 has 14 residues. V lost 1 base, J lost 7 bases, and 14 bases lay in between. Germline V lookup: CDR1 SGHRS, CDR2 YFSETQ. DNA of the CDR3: TGCGCCAGCAGCTTGTCTTCCGGGTTGGATGAAGCTTTCTTT. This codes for CASSLSSGLDEAFF.

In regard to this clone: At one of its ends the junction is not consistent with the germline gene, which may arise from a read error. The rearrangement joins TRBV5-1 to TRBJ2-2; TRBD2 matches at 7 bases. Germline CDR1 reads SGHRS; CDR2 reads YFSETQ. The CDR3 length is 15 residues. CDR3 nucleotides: TGCGCCAGCAGGTTGGCGGGGGCGAACACCGGGGAGCTGTTTTTT. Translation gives CASRLAGANTGELFF.